This T cell receptor beta chain comes out of a study of OX40 agonist ivuxolimab in advanced cancers. The overall study: Partial responses occurred in three patients (one hepatocellular carcinoma, two cutaneous melanoma). Findings of the study overall: CD4+ and CD8+ blood T cells expanded clonally by week 6 at 0.1 to 3.0 mg/kg.

Produced via immunoSEQ multiplex PCR; TCRdb's table is partial and in-frame only. The sample holds about 110,000 clones, approximately 90% seen once. A note on this clone: Its antigen is not identified.

The length of the CDR3 is 15 residues. The germline V gene has CDR1 WSHSY and CDR2 SAAADI. After removal of 5 bases from V and 8 bases from J, the junction contained 7 bases not matched to a gene. Material: CD4+ or CD8+ T cells sorted from blood, obtained in a trial of the OX40 agonist ivuxolimab. The sequence came from an adult with an advanced solid tumor such as melanoma, head and neck, liver or kidney cancer. The chain couples TRBV10-2 to TRBJ2-1, with 12 bases matching TRBD2. In nucleotides, the CDR3 is TGCGCCAGCAGTAAGACTAGCGGGAGAATGTATGAGCAGTTCTTC. Translating gives CASSKTSGRMYEQFF.